These 8 T cell receptor beta chains were all obtained from the same sample, sequenced in a study of a mutant IDH1 vaccine in newly diagnosed glioma. Time point denoted: baseline, week 1 (first vaccination visit). Treatment specified: pre-vaccination baseline after standard-of-care therapy. Profiled with immunoSEQ multiplex PCR; TCRdb holds only in-frame clones, not every one. The table lists tens of thousands of clones, 75% to 85% of them singletons. Sequencing was performed on PBMCs, taken from a glioma patient treated with radiotherapy, temozolomide or both. All receptors derive from a man between 45 and 60 years old with glioma.

Turning to this clone: The identical CDR3 is also encoded by other nucleotide sequences in the sample. V is TRBV11-2 and J is TRBJ2-3, with TRBD1 matching over 8 bases. This CDR3 region has 15 residues. Trimming cost V 2 bases and J 0 bases; bases outside gene matches: 1. Germline V lookup: CDR1 SGHAT, CDR2 FQNNGV. CDR3 DNA sequence: TGTGCCAGCAGCTTAACAGGGGGTAGCACAGATACGCAGTATTTT. It encodes CASSLTGGSTDTQYF.

CDR3 nucleotides: TGCGCCAGCAGTTCCGGGACTAGCGGACTCACAGATACGCAGTATTTT. It translates to CASSSGTSGLTDTQYF. The chain carries TRBV10-2 and TRBJ2-3; 11 bases map to TRBD2. The CDR3 totals 16 residues. Trimming removed 5 bases from V and 2 bases from J; junction bases left unmatched: 6. The V gene's germline CDR1 is WSHSY and CDR2 SAAADI.

The CDR3 here is CASTGDYNEQFF. The CDR3 region has the DNA TGTGCCAGCACGGGGGACTACAATGAGCAGTTCTTC. V and J are TRBV25-1 and TRBJ2-1, with D perhaps matching TRBD2 (6 bases). CDR3 length: 12 amino acids. Germline assignment: CDR1 MGHDK and CDR2 SYGVNS. Trimming removed 7 bases from V and 3 bases from J, with 7 bases in between.

The chain employs TRBV5-6 and TRBJ1-1; D not certain. V was clipped by 0 bases and J by 0 bases, with 15 bases between them. The germline V gene has CDR1 SGHDT and CDR2 YYEEEE. The CDR3 loop spans 17 amino acids. CDR3 DNA sequence: TGTGCCAGCAGCTTGGGTTTCGTCGGAACTCTGAACACTGAAGCTTTCTTT. Protein product: CASSLGFVGTLNTEAFF.

The genes are TRBV9 and TRBJ1-1, with D possibly TRBD1 on 5 matching bases. Per the germline V gene, CDR1 is SGDLS and CDR2 is YYNGEE. This CDR3 is 12 amino acids long. CDR3 sequence (DNA): TGTGCGAGGGAGGGGCCGTCCACTGAAGCTTTCTTT. Its translation is CAREGPSTEAFF.

The count of this clone is one. J is TRBJ2-2 and V is TRBV11-3; 9 positions match TRBD2. The CDR3 consists of 16 residues. Germline CDR1 reads SGHNT; CDR2 reads YENEEA. The V segment lost 5 bases and the J segment 6 bases; nucleotides outside the gene matches: 10. The CDR3 loop reads CASSDSQRGVPGELFF. CDR3 sequence (DNA): TGTGCCAGCAGCGACTCGCAGCGGGGGGTGCCCGGGGAGCTGTTTTTT.

This rearrangement joins TRBV14 to TRBJ2-3; TRBD1 matches 7 bases. Germline V gene lookup returns CDR1 SGHDN and CDR2 FVKESK. This CDR3 contains 12 residues. The ends lost 5 bases at V and 6 bases at J; junction bases unmatched: 2. The CDR3 spells CASSTQGDTQYF. CDR3 bases: TGTGCCAGCAGCACACAGGGGGATACGCAGTATTTT. The full variable domain, rest sourced from reference TRBV14 and TRBJ2-3, is EAGVTQFPSHSVIEKGQTVTLRCDPISGHDNLYWYRRVMGKEIKFLLHFVKESKQDESGMPNNRFLAERTGGTYSTLKVQPAELEDSGVYFCASSTQGDTQYFGPGTRLTVL.

The V call is TRBV25-1, the J call TRBJ1-4; 12 bases agree with TRBD1. This CDR3 has 17 amino acids. V gave up 7 bases and J gave up 5 bases; unmatched junction bases: 11. CDR1 MGHDK and CDR2 SYGVNS come from the germline V gene. CDR3 bases: TGTGCCAGCATGTCCGGGACAGGGGGCGCAGAAAATGAAAAACTGTTTTTT. This codes for CASMSGTGGAENEKLFF.